This T cell receptor (beta chain) was captured in a study of cytomegalovirus exposure and HLA in healthy donors (dated by TCRdb to the late 2010s). General notes on the study: An earlier analysis of 587 of the donors reported approximately 280 Gb of sequence data and 117 million unique TCR beta sequences obtained from 180 million or so T cells. Typing coverage varied by locus: roughly 629-640 donors for A, B, C, DRB1 and DQB1; around 560 for DQA1; about 590 for DPA1; 450 to 480 for DPB1. Of the roughly 400 genotyped donors, 75% to 85% were placed in the genetic ancestry cluster associated with self-reported Caucasian donors. Donor age, sex, ethnicity and CMV serostatus were compiled alongside the repertoire data. In a later genetic analysis, genome-wide SNP genotypes for about three fifths of the roughly 670 donors were used, and that subset was treated as a discovery cohort. Four or five DR-DQ haplotypes were handled as single units for association and clustering because linkage in the cohort was strong. HLA typing covered class I and class II loci at four-digit resolution. Along with the 666-subject first cohort, a separate validation cohort of 120 different subjects was used. Every repertoire in the discovery cohort had been generated on one and the same sequencing platform. To predict cytomegalovirus infection status, the study combined high-throughput TCR immunosequencing, statistical association of individual TCRs with disease status, and machine learning. The aim of the study was to test whether cataloging public T cell receptors could identify signatures of past pathogen exposure. On average, 235,054 unique TCR beta nucleotide sequences were sequenced per donor among 398 genotyped donors of the cohort, with 15% to 20% of those sequences being non-productive. The T cell repertoires of roughly 660 subjects were profiled by immunosequencing and related to cytomegalovirus serostatus. A later analysis re-examined previously published TCR beta repertoires from more than 650 donors and added high-resolution HLA genotyping to investigate patterns of TCR occurrence. In an earlier analysis of 587 of the donors, high-throughput TCR beta sequencing was used to judge whether each TCR beta V gene segment behaved as functional or pseudogenic. The later analysis used no new phenotypic data to find candidate immune exposures, relying instead on TCR beta sequences and their occurrence across donors. Roughly 300 gigabases of sequencing data and about 92 million unique TCR sequences made up an early release that covered several hundred HLA-typed donors.

Comment on this clone: Its specific antigen is unknown. Base qualities are missing; no much larger clone stands one base away.

The cohort was made up of several hundred healthy bone marrow donors. At the time of sampling, every cohort member was nominally healthy, though immune exposures that went unrecorded were likely present. The donor tested CMV seronegative, placing the donor among the 352 seronegative members of the cohort. A peripheral blood sample was collected from each donor, and TCR beta sequencing was performed on peripheral blood mononuclear cells. The Qiagen DNeasy Blood Extraction Kit was used to extract genomic DNA from the blood cell samples. Taken from the germline V gene, the CDR1 and CDR2 loops are MGHRA and YSYEKL. The CDR3 has 16 amino acids, counting the end cysteine and phenylalanine. Kept here is only the CDR3 DNA, which spans 48 bases and is read in frame from base 1. V ends up 0 bases short and J 0 bases short, with an unmatched junction base count of 0. Beyond this particular receptor, the publication reports: In the study, about 150 TCR beta chains were listed as associated with cytomegalovirus. Correlated functional status among segregating V segments might reflect linkage disequilibrium, but an unknown experimental factor could not be ruled out. In vitro tests confirmed that three of the cytomegalovirus-associated TCR beta chains recognize cytomegalovirus antigens. When HLA alleles, especially DR and DQ, strongly co-occurred, attributing TCR associations to individual alleles was difficult. Because some donors lacked HLA typing at each locus, the association tests relied only on the typed subset. According to a later analysis, parvovirus B19, influenza, CMV and Epstein-Barr virus appeared linked to several top co-occurrence clusters. The classifier was reported to diagnose cytomegalovirus status with high specificity and sensitivity in both the original and validation cohorts. An earlier analysis of approximately 530 of the donors showed that most TCR beta V segments appeared in productive rearrangements either about 87% or about 30% of the time, which broadly matched IMGT annotations. Most CMV-associated TCR beta chains appeared to be HLA-restricted in a later analysis, and the HLA associations seemed to be driven largely by CMV exposure. At a false discovery rate of 0.05, a later analysis linked about 16,000 TCR beta sequences to specific HLA alleles. Because the 87-base-pair reads could not distinguish some IMGT-functional V segments, including TRBV6-2 and TRBV6-3, those segments were excluded. Sequencing depth was assumed to be roughly uniform across donors in the presence/absence analyses, though that assumption may not hold. The only immune exposure information available for the cohort was CMV serostatus. Because counts were too low, about 15 rarely observed V segments, including chromosome 9 orphons, were left out of the earlier analysis of a few hundred of the donors. In a later genetic analysis, fewer N-insertions in productive TCRs were reported among donors in an Asian-associated ancestry cluster than the roughly 700-donor mean. A cluster of highly shared sequence variants was judged likely to be a technical artifact of the sequencing pipeline. According to a later analysis, TCR association rates differed among HLA loci, with DRB1 alleles showing the most associated TCRs and HLA-C alleles showing the fewest. In a later analysis, HLA-associated TCR beta chains showed more clonal expansion and lower generation probabilities than non-associated chains that were equally common. A further reported finding was that TCR beta sequences accurately predicted the HLA-A and HLA-B alleles for most subjects in the first cohort. The authors suggested that the approach could potentially be extended to other disease states and immunological phenotypes. Most TCR sequences were seen in very few donors, while some public TCRs were found in many individuals. In a later genetic analysis, a missense DCLRE1C variant was associated with V-gene and J-gene trimming of TCR beta chains, and the association was replicated in an independent cohort. This cohort had only TCR beta chains sequenced, and the lack of alpha or paired-chain data limited which features could be detected.

Library prep was done by the immunoSEQ multiplex PCR assay. The multiplex PCR relied on a mix of 60 forward primers for TCR Vbeta segments and 13 reverse primers for TCR Jbeta segments. The CDR3 region of rearranged TCR beta genes was amplified from genomic DNA by a multiplex PCR assay. On the Illumina HiSeq System, the amplified TCR beta libraries were sequenced as 87-base-pair reads. In the paper's pipeline: In a later analysis, some 80 million unique TCR beta chains were counted across the roughly 610 repertoires, and roughly 11 million of these chains were shared by at least two donors. Raw reads were error-corrected and collapsed into unique sequences by a nearest-neighbor algorithm in which closely related sequences were merged to remove PCR and sequencing errors. Alignment of CDR3 sequences to IMGT reference sequences was used to assign V, D and J gene segments. Each retained sequence needed at least a six-nucleotide match to both a V gene segment and a J gene segment. Rearrangements were classified as productive when the CDR3 lacked stop codons and remained in frame with V and J, and all other rearrangements were classified as non-productive. CDR3 was defined according to IMGT convention as the region running from the second conserved V-encoded cysteine to the conserved J-encoded phenylalanine. The earlier analysis of 587 of the donors excluded sequences that lacked an unambiguous match to a single V gene segment. An earlier analysis of approximately 590 of the donors classified V segments as functional when productive rearrangements were above 56.7% and as segregating when the standard deviation between donors was above 5%. A statistical classification framework was built for diagnosing cytomegalovirus status from the catalog of TCR beta chain sequences. In a later analysis, V and J genes were assigned by comparing TCR nucleotide sequences against IMGT/GENE-DB human TR gene sequences. A later analysis assigned CDR3 sequences and most-parsimonious VDJ recombination scenarios with the TCRdist pipeline. In a later analysis, each TCR beta chain was defined by its CDR3 amino acid sequence together with its V-gene family, and reads lacking a unique V-gene family were excluded. As a way to deal with suspected cross-contamination and a sequencing artifact, a later analysis dropped 450 to 600 nucleotide sequences that were highly shared and had low generation probability. In a later analysis, a clonal expansion index was calculated for each public chain from normalized within-repertoire ranks of inferred template counts. A later analysis computed generation probabilities with a VDJ recombination model fitted to out-of-frame rearrangements, and checked the results against IGoR. A later analysis scored TCR-TCR, TCR-HLA and TCR-CMV co-occurrence with hypergeometric tests, applying a repertoire-size bias correction to TCR pairs. To estimate false discovery rates, a later analysis permuted the HLA or CMV assignments 20 times. In a later analysis, co-occurring TCRs were grouped using DBSCAN, and TCRdist sequence similarity was added for clustering within HLA-allele-positive subsets. For co-occurrence clustering, repertoires with fewer than 30,000 or more than 120,000 public chains were excluded, along with five repertoires with anomalous nucleotide sharing. As stored in TCRdb, this immuneACCESS dataset retains in-frame rearrangements with V and J assigned. A fraction of the clones does not appear; measured against another copy, unresolved V genes explain less than half of the discrepancy, and the remainder lacks a known reason. V, J and clone size derive from that table, while D and trimming were established from the DNA sequence. In all, the sample holds tens of thousands of clones, and around 78% of those were seen once. The ten largest clones represent roughly 0.6% of the sample.

The material sequenced was PBMCs. Here the chain combines TRBV4-1 and TRBJ2-2; TRBD1 lines up with 8 middle nucleotides. The clonotype was recovered from a man younger than 45 in good health and CMV-seronegative. The CDR3 loop reads CASSQETGANTGELFF. The DNA sequence reads TGCGCCAGCAGCCAAGAGACAGGGGCGAACACCGGGGAGCTGTTTTTT.